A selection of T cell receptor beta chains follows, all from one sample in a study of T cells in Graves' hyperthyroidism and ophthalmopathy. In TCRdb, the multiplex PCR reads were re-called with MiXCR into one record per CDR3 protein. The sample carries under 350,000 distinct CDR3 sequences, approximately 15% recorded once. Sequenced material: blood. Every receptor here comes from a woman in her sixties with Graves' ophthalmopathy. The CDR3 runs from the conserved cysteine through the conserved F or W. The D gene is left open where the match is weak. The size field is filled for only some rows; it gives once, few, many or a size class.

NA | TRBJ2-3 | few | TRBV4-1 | CASSQDRSDTQYF | TGCGCCAGCAGCCAAGACAGATCAGATACGCAGTATTTT
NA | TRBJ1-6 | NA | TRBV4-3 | CASSQDLPSSSPLHF | TGCGCCAGCAGCCAAGATCTTCCAAGTTCTTCACCCCTCCACTTT
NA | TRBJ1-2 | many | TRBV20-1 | CSARETGAMGYTF | TGCAGTGCTAGAGAGACAGGAGCTATGGGCTACACCTTC
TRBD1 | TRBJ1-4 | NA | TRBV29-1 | CSVSRTGGAVNEKLFF | TGCAGCGTTTCGAGGACAGGGGGCGCAGTAAATGAAAAACTGTTTTTT
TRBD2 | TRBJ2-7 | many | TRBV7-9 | CASSTSELYEQYF | TGTGCCAGCAGCACTAGCGAACTCTACGAGCAGTACTTC
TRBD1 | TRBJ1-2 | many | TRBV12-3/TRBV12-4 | CASSFWGDRGNGYTF | TGTGCCAGCAGTTTTTGGGGAGACAGGGGGAATGGCTACACCTTC
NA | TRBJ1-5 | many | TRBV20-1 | CSAVLGSNQPQHF | TGCAGTGCTGTATTGGGTAGCAATCAGCCCCAGCATTTT
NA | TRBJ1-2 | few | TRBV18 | CASSSYRDTINGYTF | TGTGCCAGCTCATCCTACCGGGACACCATAAATGGCTACACCTTC
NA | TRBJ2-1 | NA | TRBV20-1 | CSAPDRPIDNEQFF | TGCAGTGCCCCGGACAGACCAATTGACAATGAGCAGTTCTTC
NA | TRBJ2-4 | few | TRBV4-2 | CASSQDGSLVKNIQYF | TGTGCCAGCAGCCAAGATGGGAGTCTGGTCAAAAACATTCAGTACTTC
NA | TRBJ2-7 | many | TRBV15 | CATSREGGGGPVSYEQYF | TGTGCCACCAGCAGAGAAGGGGGGGGCGGACCCGTCTCCTACGAGCAGTACTTC
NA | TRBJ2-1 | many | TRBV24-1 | CATSARSNEQFF | TGTGCCACCAGTGCAAGAAGCAATGAGCAGTTCTTC
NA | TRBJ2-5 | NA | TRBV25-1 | CASGEAGAPETQYF | TGTGCCAGCGGTGAGGCAGGGGCTCCAGAGACCCAGTACTTC
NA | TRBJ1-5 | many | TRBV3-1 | CASSQSGDGQPQHF | TGTGCCAGCAGCCAATCAGGGGATGGTCAGCCCCAGCATTTT
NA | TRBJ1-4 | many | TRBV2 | CASSEAGGRVYPNEKLFF | TGTGCCAGCAGTGAAGCTGGGGGCAGGGTGTATCCTAATGAAAAACTGTTTTTT
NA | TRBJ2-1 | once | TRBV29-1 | CSVEDLGTGPSSYNEQFF | TGCAGCGTTGAAGATCTCGGAACAGGGCCGAGCTCCTACAATGAGCAGTTCTTC
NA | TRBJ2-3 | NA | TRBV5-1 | CASSESLGGGTQYF | TGCGCCAGCAGCGAGTCTTTGGGAGGAGGGACGCAGTATTTT
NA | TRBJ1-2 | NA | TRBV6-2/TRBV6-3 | CASSYPMREEYGYTF | TGTGCCAGCAGTTACCCGATGAGGGAAGAATATGGCTACACCTTC
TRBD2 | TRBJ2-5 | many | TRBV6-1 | CASRPFAGGAGGETQYF | TGTGCCAGCAGGCCGTTCGCGGGGGGCGCCGGGGGAGAGACCCAGTACTTC
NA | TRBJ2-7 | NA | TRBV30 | CAWSPGTASYEQYF | TGTGCCTGGAGCCCCGGGACCGCCTCCTACGAGCAGTACTTC
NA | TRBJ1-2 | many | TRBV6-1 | CASSDRAFEYGYTF | TGTGCCAGCAGTGACAGGGCATTTGAGTATGGCTACACCTTC
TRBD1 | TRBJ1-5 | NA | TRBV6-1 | CASRPPGGGAGQPQHF | TGTGCCAGCAGGCCGCCGGGAGGGGGCGCGGGTCAGCCCCAGCATTTT
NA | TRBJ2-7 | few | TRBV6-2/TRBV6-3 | CATKWESYKEQYF | TGTGCCACCAAATGGGAATCATATAAGGAGCAGTACTTC
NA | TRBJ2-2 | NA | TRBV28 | CASSFIQETGELFF | TGTGCCAGCAGTTTCATTCAAGAAACCGGGGAGCTGTTTTTT
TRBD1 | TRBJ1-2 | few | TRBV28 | CATIDRERDYTF | TGTGCCACCATTGACAGGGAACGCGACTACACCTTC